This T cell receptor (beta chain) was identified in a study of blood T cell repertoires in COVID-19. In the study overall: From the United States, Italy and Spain came samples of acute and convalescent COVID-19. T cells, B-cell-depleted T cells, or PBMCs supplied cDNA or gDNA.

The CDR3 is 15 residues long. The germline V gene encodes CDR1 SEHNR and CDR2 FQNEAQ (reference sequence). Deletions cut 3 bases from V and 3 bases from J, with 12 bases between. Study processing details: Estimated nucleated cell counts came from reference gene primer amplification. The assay was immunoSEQ multiplex PCR, and TCRdb's table has in-frame clones only and misses some. That table supplies the V and J calls and clone size; D and trimming were determined from the DNA. The sample includes more than 250,000 clones, more than 70% of them seen just once. The sequence derives from a middle-aged woman with acute COVID-19. The sample consisted of PBMCs or T cells enriched from blood (not recorded which). V gene TRBV7-9 combines with J gene TRBJ1-5; D is possibly TRBD1 (6 bases). This CDR3 reads CASSFAGDTNQPQHF. The CDR3 nucleotides read TGTGCCAGCAGCTTTGCAGGGGATACCAATCAGCCCCAGCATTTT.